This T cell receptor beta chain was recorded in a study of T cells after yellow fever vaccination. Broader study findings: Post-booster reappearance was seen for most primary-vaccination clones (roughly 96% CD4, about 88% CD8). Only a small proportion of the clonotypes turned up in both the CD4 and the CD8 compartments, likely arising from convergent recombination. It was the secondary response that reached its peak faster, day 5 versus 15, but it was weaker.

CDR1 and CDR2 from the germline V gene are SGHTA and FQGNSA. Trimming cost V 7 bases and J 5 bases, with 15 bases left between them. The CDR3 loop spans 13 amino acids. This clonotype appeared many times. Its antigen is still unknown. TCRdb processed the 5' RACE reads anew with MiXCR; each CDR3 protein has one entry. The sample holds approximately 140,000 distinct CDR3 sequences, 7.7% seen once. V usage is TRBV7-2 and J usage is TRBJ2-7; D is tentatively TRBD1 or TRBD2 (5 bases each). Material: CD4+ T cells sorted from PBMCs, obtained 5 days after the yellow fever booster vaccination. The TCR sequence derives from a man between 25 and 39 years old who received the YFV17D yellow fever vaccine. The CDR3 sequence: CASTKGPRNEQYF. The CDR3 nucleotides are TGTGCCAGCACCAAGGGACCCCGGAACGAGCAGTACTTC.